These 18 T cell receptor beta chains originate from one sample sequenced in a study of cytomegalovirus exposure and HLA in healthy donors. The study ran its PCR with 60 Vbeta and 13 Jbeta primers. The protocol was immunoSEQ multiplex PCR, while the TCRdb copy is restricted to in-frame clones and leaves out a portion. Of about 90,000 clones listed, about 62% were seen once; the top ten hold 3.9%. The sequenced sample was PBMCs. The receptor set was obtained from a man younger than 45 in good health and CMV-seronegative.

The chain carries TRBV6-6 and TRBJ1-4; a weak D match, TRBD1 (6 bases). The CDR3 has 16 amino acids. Germline V gene lookup returns CDR1 MNHNY and CDR2 SVGAGI (reference sequence). Trimming pared 1 base from V and 8 bases from J, leaving 17 bases between. CDR3 amino acids: CASSYYRKWGHEKLFF. CDR3 sequence (DNA): TGTGCCAGCAGTTACTATCGAAAATGGGGGCACGAAAAACTGTTTTTT.

The gene calls are TRBV7-2 and TRBJ2-7; 8 bases map to TRBD1. Per germline, CDR1 SGHTA and CDR2 FQGNSA. The CDR3 covers 15 residues. V trimming: 2 bases; J trimming: 3 bases; junction bases outside the gene matches: 6. This CDR3 reads CASSLNSGQGYEQYF. DNA for the CDR3: TGTGCCAGCAGCTTAAATTCCGGACAGGGCTACGAGCAGTACTTC.

The chain links TRBV27 to TRBJ1-5; 8 positions match TRBD1. The V gene end was trimmed by 5 bases and the J gene end by 7 bases; junction bases not matched to a gene: 10. The germline CDR1 and CDR2 sequences are MNHEY and SMNVEV (reference sequence). The CDR3 contains 15 residues. CDR3 in DNA: TGTGCCAGCAGTGACGACAGGGGTTCCCGACAGCCCCAGCATTTT. Its translation is CASSDDRGSRQPQHF.

This sequence joins TRBV7-9 and TRBJ2-5, with unresolved D. The CDR3 is 15 amino acids. Trimming shortened V by 2 bases and J by 2 bases, and 12 bases separated the two germline ends. CDR1 SEHNR and CDR2 FQNEAQ come from the germline V gene (reference sequence). In DNA form, the CDR3 reads TGTGCCAGCAGCTTACAGGCGCCCTCGCAAGAGACCCAGTACTTC. Translating gives CASSLQAPSQETQYF. Full variable domain (rest looked up from reference TRBV7-9 and TRBJ2-5): DTGVSQNPRHKITKRGQNVTFRCDPISEHNRLYWYRQTLGQGPEFLTYFQNEAQLEKSRLLSDRFSAERPKGSFSTLEIQRTEQGDSAMYLCASSLQAPSQETQYFGPGTRLLVL.

The chain carries TRBV13 and TRBJ1-4; TRBD1 aligns across 9 bases. The CDR3 extends over 15 amino acids. Trimming cost V 1 base and J 5 bases; bases outside gene matches: 2. The germline CDR1 and CDR2 sequences are PRHDT and FYEKMQ (reference sequence). CDR3 nucleotide sequence: TGTGCCAGCAGCTTAGTGGGGACAGGGAATGAAAAACTGTTTTTT. Protein: CASSLVGTGNEKLFF.

CDR3 in amino acids: CASTLDLRQLPGANVLTF. The DNA for the CDR3 is TGTGCCAGTACCCTAGACCTCAGACAGCTACCTGGGGCCAACGTCCTGACTTTC. This chain uses TRBV19 with TRBJ2-6, with D perhaps matching TRBD1 (5 bases). Per the germline V gene, CDR1 is LNHDA and CDR2 is SQIVND (reference sequence). Trimming took off 7 bases at V and 2 bases at J, with 21 bases between the two ends. The CDR3 consists of 18 residues.

The chain has TRBV6-5 and TRBJ2-5; 10 bases are shared with TRBD2. The CDR3 has 13 amino acids. CDR1 MNHEY and CDR2 SVGAGI come from the germline V gene. Trimming at V came to 9 bases and at J to 9 bases, leaving 10 bases not matched to a gene. The chain's CDR3 is CASLAGGNSAQYF. The CDR3 region has the DNA TGTGCCAGTTTAGCGGGGGGTAACTCGGCCCAGTACTTC.

V usage is TRBV5-1 and J usage is TRBJ1-2; TRBD1 agrees at 8 bases. This CDR3 comprises 14 residues. V was pared by 4 bases and J by 8 bases, with 10 bases of the junction left unmatched. CDR1 SGHRS and CDR2 YFSETQ come from the germline V gene. The CDR3 DNA is TGCGCCAGCAGCCGGGAGCAGGGGGCGCGGGGCTACACCTTC. As protein: CASSREQGARGYTF.

This clone occurred a few times. This sequence joins TRBV29-1 and TRBJ2-1, with D tentatively TRBD2 (5 bases). Germline-derived CDR1 and CDR2 are SQVTM and ANQGSEA. V lost 4 bases to trimming and J lost 4 bases, with 17 bases between them. The CDR3 totals 15 residues. CDR3 nucleotides: TGCAGCGTTGTTTGGGGTAGGAGGATATACAATGAGCAGTTCTTC. As protein: CSVVWGRRIYNEQFF.

The chain has TRBV5-1 and TRBJ2-7, with 11 positions matching TRBD2. Germline values: CDR1 SGHRS, CDR2 YFSETQ. With 6 bases clipped from V and 5 bases from J, the junction kept 7 bases outside the gene matches. The CDR3 sequence is 14 residues long. DNA of the CDR3: TGCGCCAGCAAACAACTAGCGGGGGAACACGAGCAGTACTTC. It encodes CASKQLAGEHEQYF.

This chain joins TRBV4-2 and TRBJ2-4; no reliable D call. Germline assignment: CDR1 LGHNA and CDR2 YNFKEQ. The CDR3 runs to 14 residues. Trimming pared 1 base from V and 0 bases from J, leaving 4 bases between. CDR3 coding DNA: TGTGCCAGCAGCCAAGCGGGAGCCAAAAACATTCAGTACTTC. This encodes CASSQAGAKNIQYF.

CDR3 amino acids: CASSVDDGRGGAYNEQFF. Written as DNA, the CDR3 is TGTGCCAGCAGCGTAGATGACGGTCGCGGGGGGGCCTACAATGAGCAGTTCTTC. The chain joins TRBV9 to TRBJ2-1; 9 bases fit TRBD2. This CDR3 region has 18 residues. The germline gives CDR1 SGDLS, CDR2 YYNGEE. The junction had 9 bases not matched to a gene; V was cut back by 0 bases and J by 2 bases.

This clone was seen a few times. The chain is built from TRBV28 and TRBJ1-5; TRBD1 aligns across 10 bases. V was clipped by 3 bases and J by 4 bases; unmatched bases: 15. CDR1 is MDHEN, CDR2 SYDVKM, per germline. This CDR3 is built from 19 residues. The CDR3, as DNA: TGTGCCAGCAGTTTCGTTTGGGGGACAGGGGCAGCCGGGAATCAGCCCCAGCATTTT. Protein: CASSFVWGTGAAGNQPQHF. Drawing the rest from reference TRBV28 and TRBJ1-5, the complete variable domain is DVKVTQSSRYLVKRTGEKVFLECVQDMDHENMFWYRQDPGLGLRLIYFSYDVKMKEKGDIPEGYSVSREKKERFSLILESASTNQTSMYLCASSFVWGTGAAGNQPQHFGDGTRLSIL.

The chain is built from TRBV7-2 and TRBJ2-3; 14 bases match TRBD2. V gave up 5 bases and J gave up 7 bases; unmatched junction bases: 11. Germline V gene lookup returns CDR1 SGHTA and CDR2 FQGNSA. This CDR3 has 17 residues. CDR3 loop: CASSLRTSGGPFHTQYF. The CDR3 DNA reads TGTGCCAGCAGCCTCCGGACTAGCGGGGGGCCCTTCCATACGCAGTATTTT.

V gene TRBV7-8 combines with J gene TRBJ2-4; D may be TRBD1 (6 bases). Per the germline V gene, CDR1 is SGHVS and CDR2 is FQNEAQ. The germline V and J ends were trimmed by 5 bases and 3 bases, with 17 bases remaining between them. The CDR3 covers 16 residues. CDR3 DNA: TGTGCCAGCAGCCCCCAGGGGACGAGGGACAAAAACATTCAGTACTTC. Encoded protein: CASSPQGTRDKNIQYF.

As for this clone: A junction boundary mismatches the germline segment, possibly from a read error. This chain connects TRBV11-3 to TRBJ1-1; 7 bases fit TRBD1. From germline, CDR1 is SGHNT and CDR2 YENEEA. The CDR3 sequence is 15 residues long. The CDR3: CASSIEGARDTEAFF. Written as DNA, the CDR3 is TGTGCCAGCAGCATAGAGGGGGCTAGGGACACTGAAGCTTTCTTT. Together with reference TRBV11-3 and TRBJ1-1, the CDR3 gives the full variable domain: EAGVVQSPRYKIIEKKQPVAFWCNPISGHNTLYWYLQNLGQGPELLIRYENEEAVDDSQLPKDRFSAERLKGVDSTLKIQPAELGDSAVYLCASSIEGARDTEAFFGQGTRLTVV.

This chain uses TRBV6-5 with TRBJ1-4, with 12 positions matching TRBD1. Germline CDR1 is MNHEY and CDR2 is SVGAGI. The CDR3 totals 14 residues. Trimming took 4 bases from V and 9 from J; bases not matched to a gene: 3. For the CDR3, the DNA is TGTGCCAGCAGTTGGGGACAGGGGGCGAAAAAACTGTTTTTT. This sequence encodes CASSWGQGAKKLFF.

In its sample, this clone was seen a few times. The chain joins TRBV7-2 to TRBJ2-3, with 11 positions matching TRBD1. The germline V gene encodes CDR1 SGHTA and CDR2 FQGNSA. Trimming took 6 bases from V and 5 from J; bases not matched to a gene: 10. This CDR3 is built from 16 residues. The CDR3 reads CASSHNSGTGGDTQYF. The CDR3 DNA is TGTGCCAGCAGTCATAATTCCGGGACAGGGGGAGATACGCAGTATTTT.